A single sample is the source of the 6 T cell receptor beta chains below, sequenced in a study of CD8 T cells in ankylosing spondylitis. Study observations and caveats: There was a TCR beta motif, made of fewer than 10 highly homologous variants, that appeared characteristic of ankylosing spondylitis blood.

For these receptors, no antigen is known. TCRdb re-derived calls from the 5' RACE reads in MiXCR, one entry per CDR3 protein. This sample carries fewer than 550,000 distinct CDR3 sequences, approximately 5% of them seen once, and the ten largest clones take around 3.6%. Sequences were obtained from blood, either unsorted or a sorted T cell fraction (not recorded which). Source of these receptors: a male donor with ankylosing spondylitis.

The sample holds many counts of this clonotype. The chain couples TRBV20-1 to TRBJ2-5; D unresolved. Looked up from germline, CDR1 is DFQATT and CDR2 is SNEGSKA (reference sequence). The CDR3 has 11 residues. V lost 7 bases and J 9 bases, leaving 15 bases between the germline ends. The CDR3 loop is CSVSRGPAQYF. CDR3 coding DNA: TGCAGTGTTAGCCGTGGACCGGCCCAGTACTTC.

This clonotype was detected ten times or more. The V call is TRBV5-1, the J call TRBJ2-3; TRBD2 matches 9 bases. The CDR3 length is 17 residues. After removal of 2 bases from V and 3 bases from J, the junction contained 10 bases not matched to a gene. The germline gives CDR1 SGHRS, CDR2 YFSETQ. The CDR3 bases are TGCGCCAGCAGCTTCCCCTTAGCGGGAGAAGAGACAGATACGCAGTATTTT. Its protein product is CASSFPLAGEETDTQYF.

This clonotype was recorded many times. The chain combines TRBV29-1 with TRBJ1-1; D remains ambiguous. CDR3 length: 13 amino acids. Germline V gene lookup returns CDR1 SQVTM and CDR2 ANQGSEA. V lost 1 base and J 1 base, leaving 7 bases between the germline ends. The CDR3 region is CSVEVQTNTEAFF. Written as DNA, the CDR3 is TGCAGCGTTGAAGTACAGACGAACACTGAAGCTTTCTTT.

This clonotype occurred many times. The chain employs TRBV4-1 and TRBJ2-7, with D maybe TRBD1 (6 bases). Trimming cost V 4 bases and J 2 bases, with 15 bases left between them. The CDR3 runs to 15 residues. The germline V gene has CDR1 MGHRA and CDR2 YSYEKL. CDR3 residues: CASSRRTDPPYEQYF. The CDR3 DNA reads TGCGCCAGCAGCCGACGGACAGACCCACCCTACGAGCAGTACTTC.

The genes are TRBV5-6 and TRBJ2-1, with 8 bases aligning to TRBD2. Germline CDR1 SGHDT, CDR2 YYEEEE. The CDR3 runs to 15 residues. Trimming took 4 bases from V and 3 from J; bases not matched to a gene: 6. The CDR3 sequence is CASSPRGRSYNEQFF. In DNA form, the CDR3 reads TGTGCCAGCAGCCCCCGCGGGAGGAGCTACAATGAGCAGTTCTTC.

This clonotype was detected many times. The rearrangement joins TRBV5-1 to TRBJ2-1; possibly TRBD1 for D (5 bases). This CDR3 spans 13 amino acids. In germline, CDR1 is SGHRS, CDR2 YFSETQ. Trimming took off 3 bases at V and 6 bases at J, with 10 bases between the two ends. The CDR3 coding sequence is TGCGCCAGCAGCTGGAGAAGGGGCAATGAGCAGTTCTTC. Translation gives CASSWRRGNEQFF.